This record concerns one T cell receptor beta chain sequence. Its target antigen remains unknown. No much larger clone is present one base from it, and per-base qualities are unavailable. Germline trimming: 3 bases from V, 6 bases from J; junction bases outside gene matches: 12. The germline V gene (reference sequence) gives CDR1 as DFQATT and CDR2 as SNEGSKA. From the cysteine through the phenylalanine, the CDR3 covers 15 amino acids. Only CDR3 DNA is held: 45 bases, read in frame from base 1. This sample is part of a study of blood T cell repertoires in COVID-19 (dated by TCRdb to between 2020 and 2021). The study in broad terms: The collaborator samples originated in the United States, Italy and Spain and spanned the acute and convalescent phases of COVID-19. The material from the prospective study consisted of cDNA or gDNA derived from T cells, B-cell-depleted T cells, or PBMCs. Subjects who had been exposed to COVID-19, were actively infected with it, or had recovered from it provided the deeply sampled blood TCRbeta repertoires that made up the dataset. The repertoires were made available in a free public database intended to serve as a resource for research on the immune response to SARS-CoV-2. The samples were drawn from two sources: the first 160 participants of the ongoing ImmuneRACE study, and over 1,000 subjects contributed by 6 global collaborators. Sample metadata almost always included a de-identified subject ID, COVID-19 status, age in years and sex. Where HLA class I and class II types were available, the types were taken from metadata supplied by the sample provider, not from assay-based typing. General findings and caveats noted by the study authors: The quantity of clinical and demographic metadata differed by source and by participant and was supplied without curation.

Collaborating institutions collected whole blood in K2EDTA tubes following their own protocols. For TCRbeta analysis, collaborators shipped samples as frozen whole blood, isolated PBMCs, or DNA extracted from either of those sample types. The immunoSEQ Assay, a bias-controlled multiplex PCR, was used to amplify TCRbeta CDR3 regions from genomic DNA. Turning to the authors' computational methods: Within the assay, amplification of reference gene primers was used to estimate how many nucleated cells each sample contained. Sequence reads were collapsed and filtered to measure the absolute abundance of every unique TCRbeta CDR3 rearrangement. For each sample, productive Simpson clonality was calculated as the square root of Simpson's diversity index over productive rearrangements. The source is immuneACCESS, and TCRdb retained only in-frame sequences with V and J called. Part of the clones is not carried over; for the studies checked, unresolved V genes explain less than half of this, and the remainder is unexplained. That table furnishes V, J and clone size, whereas the DNA furnished D and trimming. This sample is represented by about 51,000 clones; around 84% of them were singletons. In total, the top ten clones hold less than 4.5% of the sample.

The sequencing input was peripheral blood. The source is a man aged 80 or over with active COVID-19. The V and J segments used are TRBV20-1 and TRBJ1-2; the junction holds 8 bases that match TRBD1. The DNA sequence follows: TGCAGTGCTAGTCGTCATGGGGCAGGGGGCAATGGCTACACCTTC. Its translation reads: CSASRHGAGGNGYTF.